The clone carrying this TCR beta chain turned up a few times. The antigen remains undetermined. The authors reverse transcribed all of the isolated RNA, so sequencing captured expressed TCRB transcripts. Regulatory, naive and central memory T cell samples averaged approximately 3.5 million reads. Assay used: immunoSEQ multiplex PCR; TCRdb lists only in-frame clones, some missing. The table shows roughly 300,000 clones, with approximately 14% occurring only once. This entry comes from a study of beta chain features in type 1 diabetes. Study summary: The number of sorted cells examined across all samples was some 100 million.

Study-level findings and limits: Researchers report that Type 1 diabetes patients had moderately but significantly shorter TCRB CDR3s across all four CD4+ subsets. Researchers could not determine here whether HLA type influences TCRB rearrangement.

Germline V lookup: CDR1 SGDLS, CDR2 YYNGEE. CDR3 length: 17 amino acids. The V segment lost 4 bases and the J segment 4 bases; nucleotides outside the gene matches: 11. This chain joins TRBV9 and TRBJ2-1, with 10 bases identical to TRBD2. This sequence originates from a man aged 25-45 years with type 1 diabetes. The source material was naive CD4+ T cells from blood. The DNA for the CDR3 is TGTGCCAGCAGCCCCCCGAGCGGGAGGGCCTCGTACAATGAGCAGTTCTTC. It translates to CASSPPSGRASYNEQFF.